A selection of T cell receptor beta chains follows, all from one sample in a study of CD8 T cells in Susac syndrome. TCRdb processed the immunoSEQ multiplex PCR reads anew with MiXCR; each CDR3 protein has one entry. Of under 200,000 distinct CDR3 sequences detected, 95% to 97% appear once; the ten largest clones hold about 0.12%. The specimen was CD4+ T cells from PBMCs. The receptors shown here come from a human donor with Susac syndrome. The CDR3 runs from the conserved cysteine through the conserved F or W. Fields, in order: clone size, D gene, J gene, V gene, CDR3 protein, CDR3 DNA. A D gene is named only where the DNA matches it firmly. Part of the rows lack a size; the others show once, few, many or a class for expanded clones.

>once|.|TRBJ2-1|TRBV5-1
CASSRPGYNEQFF
TGCGCCAGCAGCAGACCGGGCTACAATGAGCAGTTCTTC
>.|.|TRBJ1-3|TRBV7-8
CASSSGLDSGNTIYF
TGTGCCAGCAGCTCGGGGTTAGACTCTGGAAACACCATATATTTT
>.|.|TRBJ2-1|TRBV15
CATSRGYDNEQFF
TGTGCCACCAGCAGAGGGTACGACAATGAGCAGTTCTTC
>.|.|TRBJ1-2|TRBV7-2
CASSLAVRYGYTF
TGTGCCAGCAGCTTAGCTGTTAGATATGGCTACACCTTC
>.|TRBD1|TRBJ1-2|TRBV7-2
CASSYPGQGARGYTF
TGTGCCAGCAGCTATCCGGGACAGGGGGCGCGTGGCTACACCTTC
>.|TRBD1|TRBJ2-5|TRBV14
CASSSLQGTGQGTQYF
TGTGCCAGCAGCTCTCTACAGGGGACGGGTCAAGGGACCCAGTACTTC
>.|TRBD1|TRBJ2-5|TRBV7-2
CASSARTGRETQYF
TGTGCCAGCAGCGCCAGGACAGGGCGGGAGACCCAGTACTTC
>.|.|TRBJ2-1|TRBV24-1
CATSDGRVYYNEQFF
TGTGCCACCAGTGACGGCAGGGTGTACTACAATGAGCAGTTCTTC
>once|.|TRBJ1-5|TRBV27
CASSLGPFHQPQHF
TGTGCCAGCAGTTTGGGACCTTTCCATCAGCCCCAGCATTTT
>.|.|TRBJ2-7|TRBV20-1
CSARNPGRTYEQYF
TGCAGTGCTAGGAATCCGGGACGGACTTACGAGCAGTACTTC
>.|.|TRBJ1-4|TRBV5-6
CASSFRATNEKLFF
TGTGCCAGCAGCTTCAGGGCGACTAATGAAAAACTGTTTTTT
>.|.|TRBJ1-1|TRBV29-1
CSVGRRHTEAFF
TGCAGCGTTGGAAGGAGGCACACTGAAGCTTTCTTT
>.|.|TRBJ2-3|TRBV21-1
CASSPERDTQYF
TGTGCCAGCAGTCCTGAACGCGATACGCAGTATTTT
>.|.|TRBJ2-7|TRBV7-9
CASSPPPRGSYEQYF
TGTGCCAGCAGCCCCCCCCCTCGCGGCTCCTACGAGCAGTACTTC
>.|.|TRBJ2-1|TRBV29-1
CSGGEPPHNEQFF
TGCAGCGGGGGGGAACCCCCACACAATGAGCAGTTCTTC
>.|.|TRBJ1-5|TRBV20-1
CSASIGAGQPQHF
TGCAGTGCTAGTATAGGGGCGGGGCAGCCCCAGCATTTT
>.|.|TRBJ2-1|TRBV5-1
CASSWGTGNMVEFF
.
>.|TRBD2|TRBJ2-4|TRBV13
CASSGLAGPSRLAKNIQYF
TGTGCCAGCAGCGGCCTAGCGGGGCCGAGTCGATTAGCCAAAAACATTCAGTACTTC
>.|.|TRBJ1-1|TRBV25-1
CASSIQPGQTFF
TGTGCCAGCAGTATCCAACCGGGACAAACTTTCTTT
>once|TRBD2|TRBJ2-1|TRBV30
CAWSVGSGPGNEQFF
TGTGCCTGGAGTGTAGGTAGCGGGCCGGGGAATGAGCAGTTCTTC
>.|.|TRBJ1-3|TRBV15
CATSLDHRVRIYF
TGTGCCACCAGTCTAGACCACAGGGTTCGGATATATTTT
>.|TRBD1|TRBJ2-3|TRBV29-1
CSVENVFLTGGAADTQYF
TGCAGCGTTGAAAACGTTTTTTTAACAGGGGGCGCAGCAGATACGCAGTATTTT
>.|TRBD1|TRBJ2-3|TRBV27
CASSSPGQRQENTQYF
TGTGCCAGCAGTTCGCCGGGACAGCGACAAGAGAATACGCAGTATTTT
>once|.|TRBJ2-3|TRBV14
CASSQDYPEDTQYF
TGTGCCAGCAGCCAAGATTATCCAGAAGATACGCAGTATTTT
>.|.|TRBJ1-5|TRBV18
CASSQSSRGNNQPQHF
TGTGCCAGCTCACAATCTTCGAGGGGGAACAATCAGCCCCAGCATTTT
>.|TRBD2|TRBJ2-5|TRBV5-1
CASRISGGQETQYF
TGCGCCAGCAGAATTAGCGGGGGGCAAGAGACCCAGTACTTC
>.|.|TRBJ1-5|TRBV24-1
CATSALGNQPQHF
TGTGCCACCAGTGCTCTGGGGAATCAGCCCCAGCATTTT
>.|TRBD1|TRBJ2-3|TRBV4-3
CASSQEVSQGAMNTQYF
TGCGCCAGCAGCCAAGAGGTTTCCCAGGGGGCGATGAATACGCAGTATTTT
>.|.|TRBJ1-6|TRBV20-1
CSAGRGNSPLHF
TGCAGTGCGGGTAGAGGAAATTCACCCCTCCACTTT
>.|.|TRBJ1-1|TRBV18
CASSPTKQGNTEAFF
TGTGCCAGCTCACCAACCAAACAGGGGAACACTGAAGCTTTCTTT
>.|TRBD2|TRBJ2-5|TRBV11-2
CASRFKGAPQGLAGEGTIETQYF
TGTGCCAGCCGGTTCAAGGGGGCGCCGCAGGGACTAGCGGGAGAGGGGACAATAGAGACCCAGTACTTC
>once|.|TRBJ1-2|TRBV20-1
CSASQTGYGYTF
TGCAGTGCTTCCCAGACTGGATATGGCTACACCTTC
>.|TRBD1|TRBJ2-7|TRBV29-1
CSAGQGPLYEQYF
TGCAGCGCTGGACAGGGGCCCCTTTACGAGCAGTACTTC
>.|.|TRBJ2-1|TRBV19
CASRMGRGYNEQFF
TGTGCCAGTAGGATGGGGAGGGGGTACAATGAGCAGTTCTTC
>.|TRBD1|TRBJ2-7|TRBV2
CASRPKQGASEQYF
TGTGCCAGCAGACCTAAACAGGGGGCGAGCGAGCAGTACTTC
>.|.|TRBJ1-5|TRBV4-2
CASSQAPNQPQHF
TGTGCCAGCAGCCAAGCCCCCAATCAGCCCCAGCATTTT
>.|.|TRBJ2-7|TRBV4-3
CASSQVLQDYEQYF
TGCGCCAGCAGCCAAGTCCTACAAGATTACGAGCAGTACTTC
>.|.|TRBJ2-1|TRBV29-1
CSARRRGEGAFNEQFF
TGCAGCGCTCGGCGTCGGGGGGAGGGGGCATTCAATGAGCAGTTCTTC
>once|TRBD1|TRBJ2-7|TRBV10-3
CAISEEDRVAYEQYF
TGTGCCATCAGTGAGGAGGACAGGGTGGCCTACGAGCAGTACTTC
>once|.|TRBJ1-1|TRBV6-6
CASSYSRTGNTEAFF
TGTGCCAGCAGTTATTCTCGCACAGGGAACACTGAAGCTTTCTTT
>once|TRBD2|TRBJ2-5|TRBV12-3/TRBV12-4
CASSWTSGLGGHQETQYF
TGTGCCAGCAGTTGGACTAGCGGTCTCGGAGGCCACCAAGAGACCCAGTACTTC
>.|.|TRBJ1-1|TRBV5-4
CASSTSRDGNTEAFF
TGTGCCAGCAGCACTTCGAGGGACGGGAACACTGAAGCTTTCTTT
>.|.|TRBJ2-7|TRBV2
CASSAALITAYEQYF
TGTGCCAGCAGTGCCGCCCTCATCACGGCCTACGAGCAGTACTTC
>.|.|TRBJ1-2|TRBV19
CASRGGDYGYTF
TGTGCCAGTCGTGGGGGAGACTATGGCTACACCTTC
>.|TRBD1|TRBJ1-5|TRBV27
CASSPGQGVFQPQHF
TGTGCCAGCAGCCCCGGACAGGGGGTGTTTCAGCCCCAGCATTTT
>.|.|TRBJ2-5|TRBV10-3
CAIRTNLLQETQYF
TGTGCCATCAGGACGAATCTACTCCAAGAGACCCAGTACTTC
>once|TRBD1|TRBJ1-6|TRBV7-2
CASSLSGTGGDSPLHF
TGTGCCAGCAGCTTATCCGGGACAGGGGGTGATTCACCCCTCCACTTT